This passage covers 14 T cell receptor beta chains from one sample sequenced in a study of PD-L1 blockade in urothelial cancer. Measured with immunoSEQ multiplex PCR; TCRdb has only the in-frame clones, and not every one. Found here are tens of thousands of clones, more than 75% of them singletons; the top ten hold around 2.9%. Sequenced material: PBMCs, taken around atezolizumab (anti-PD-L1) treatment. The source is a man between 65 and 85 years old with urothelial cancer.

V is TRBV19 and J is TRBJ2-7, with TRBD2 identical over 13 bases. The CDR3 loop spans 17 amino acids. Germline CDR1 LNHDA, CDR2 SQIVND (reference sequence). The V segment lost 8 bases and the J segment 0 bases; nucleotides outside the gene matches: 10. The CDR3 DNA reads TGTGCCAGTGGCGAGGGACTAGCGGGACTAAGCTCCTACGAGCAGTACTTC. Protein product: CASGEGLAGLSSYEQYF.

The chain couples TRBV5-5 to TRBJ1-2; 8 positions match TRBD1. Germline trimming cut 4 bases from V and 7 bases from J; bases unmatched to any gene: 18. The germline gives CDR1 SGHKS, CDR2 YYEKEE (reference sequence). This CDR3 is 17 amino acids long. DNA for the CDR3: TGTGCCAGCAGCCCAACGCGGCCAGGGGGCATTTCGGGTGGCTACACCTTC. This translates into CASSPTRPGGISGGYTF.

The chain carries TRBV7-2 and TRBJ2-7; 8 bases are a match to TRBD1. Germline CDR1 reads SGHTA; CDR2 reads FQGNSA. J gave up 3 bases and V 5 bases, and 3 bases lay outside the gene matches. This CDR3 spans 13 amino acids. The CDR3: CASSPDRGYEQYF. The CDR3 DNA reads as TGTGCCAGCAGCCCTGACAGGGGCTACGAGCAGTACTTC.

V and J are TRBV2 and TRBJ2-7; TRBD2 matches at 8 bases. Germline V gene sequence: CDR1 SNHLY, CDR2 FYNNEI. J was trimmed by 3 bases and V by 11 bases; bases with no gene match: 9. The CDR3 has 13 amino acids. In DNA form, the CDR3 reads TGTGCCGGGTCCGGGCTAGCGGGCTACGAGCAGTACTTC. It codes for CAGSGLAGYEQYF.

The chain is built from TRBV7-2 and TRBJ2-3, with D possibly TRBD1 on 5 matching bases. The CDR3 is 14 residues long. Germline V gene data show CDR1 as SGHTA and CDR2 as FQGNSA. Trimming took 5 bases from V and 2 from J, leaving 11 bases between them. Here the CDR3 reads CASSDRDYTDTQYF. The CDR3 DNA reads TGTGCCAGCAGCGACAGAGATTACACAGATACGCAGTATTTT.

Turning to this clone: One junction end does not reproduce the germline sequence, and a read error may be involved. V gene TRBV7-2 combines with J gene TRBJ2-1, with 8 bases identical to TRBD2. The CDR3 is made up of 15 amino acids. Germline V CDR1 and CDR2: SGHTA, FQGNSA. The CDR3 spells CASSLAGGGLNEQFF. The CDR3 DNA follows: TGTGCCAGCAGCCTAGCCGGGGGGGGGCTCAATGAGCAGTTCTTC.

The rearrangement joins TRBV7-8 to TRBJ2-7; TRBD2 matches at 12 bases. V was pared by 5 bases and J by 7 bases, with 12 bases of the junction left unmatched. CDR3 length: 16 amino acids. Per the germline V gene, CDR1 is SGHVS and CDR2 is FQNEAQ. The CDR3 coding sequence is TGTGCCAGCAGCACTCCTCGACTAGCGGGAGAAGGAGAGCAGTACTTC. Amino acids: CASSTPRLAGEGEQYF.

The CDR3 region is CASSTGTSGMAQYF. The CDR3 bases are TGTGCCAGCAGCACTGGGACTAGCGGGATGGCCCAGTACTTC. V and J are TRBV7-7 and TRBJ2-5; TRBD2 matches at 13 bases. The junction had 6 bases not matched to a gene; V was cut back by 5 bases and J by 9 bases. CDR1 SSHAT and CDR2 FNYEAQ come from the germline V gene (reference sequence). This CDR3 is 14 amino acids long.

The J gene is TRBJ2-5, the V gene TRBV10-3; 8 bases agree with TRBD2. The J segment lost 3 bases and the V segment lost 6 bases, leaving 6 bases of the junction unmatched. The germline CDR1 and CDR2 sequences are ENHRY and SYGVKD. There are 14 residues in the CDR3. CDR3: CAISGGAGKETQYF. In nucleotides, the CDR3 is TGTGCCATCAGCGGGGGGGCAGGGAAAGAGACCCAGTACTTC.

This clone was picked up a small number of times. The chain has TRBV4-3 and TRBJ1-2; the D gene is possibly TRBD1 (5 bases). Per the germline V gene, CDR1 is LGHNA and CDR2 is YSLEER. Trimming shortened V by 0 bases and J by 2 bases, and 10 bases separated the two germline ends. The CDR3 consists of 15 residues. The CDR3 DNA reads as TGCGCCAGCAGCCAAGAGAGGGGAGGGAACTATGGCTACACCTTC. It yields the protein CASSQERGGNYGYTF.

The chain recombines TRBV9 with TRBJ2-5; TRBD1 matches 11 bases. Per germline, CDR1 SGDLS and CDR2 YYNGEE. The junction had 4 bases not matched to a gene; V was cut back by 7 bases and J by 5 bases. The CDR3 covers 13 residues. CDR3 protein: CASGQGAGETQYF. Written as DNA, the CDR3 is TGTGCCAGCGGACAGGGGGCGGGGGAGACCCAGTACTTC.

CDR3 sequence reads: CASSATGGQPQHF. The CDR3 DNA follows: TGTGCCAGCAGTGCGACAGGAGGTCAGCCCCAGCATTTT. V and J are TRBV6-5 and TRBJ1-5, with D perhaps TRBD1 (6 bases). Germline CDR1 reads MNHEY; CDR2 reads SVGAGI. The germline V and J ends were trimmed by 5 bases and 6 bases, with 11 bases remaining between them. The CDR3 spans 13 residues.

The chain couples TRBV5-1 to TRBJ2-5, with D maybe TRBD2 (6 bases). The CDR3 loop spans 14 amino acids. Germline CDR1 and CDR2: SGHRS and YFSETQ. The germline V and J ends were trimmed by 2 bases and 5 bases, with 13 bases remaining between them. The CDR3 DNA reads TGCGCCAGCAGCTTTTCGGGGGTAGGGGAGACCCAGTACTTC. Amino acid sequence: CASSFSGVGETQYF. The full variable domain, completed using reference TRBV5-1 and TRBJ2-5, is KAGVTQTPRYLIKTRGQQVTLSCSPISGHRSVSWYQQTPGQGLQFLFEYFSETQRNKGNFPGRFSGRQFSNSRSEMNVSTLELGDSALYLCASSFSGVGETQYFGPGTRLLVL.

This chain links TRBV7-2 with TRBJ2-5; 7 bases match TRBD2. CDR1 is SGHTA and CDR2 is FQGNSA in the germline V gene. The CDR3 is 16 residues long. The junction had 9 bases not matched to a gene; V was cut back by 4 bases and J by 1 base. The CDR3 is CASSSRKRGPQETQYF. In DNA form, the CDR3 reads TGTGCCAGCAGCTCGCGCAAGCGGGGCCCCCAAGAGACCCAGTACTTC.